This T cell receptor (beta chain) was observed in a study of T cell changes during pregnancy in multiple sclerosis. Generated by immunoSEQ multiplex PCR, the TCRdb table keeps only in-frame clones and is missing some. The repertoire has some 60,000 clones, roughly 93% of them found once; the top ten carry approximately 2%. The germline V gene has CDR1 KGHSH and CDR2 LQKENI. The CDR3 consists of 15 residues. J lost 5 bases, V lost 3 bases, and 6 bases had no gene match. The source material was peripheral blood, sampled after pregnancy. The chain joins TRBV18 to TRBJ2-1; 8 positions agree with TRBD2. This TCR derives from a female donor with multiple sclerosis, enrolled in a pregnancy study. CDR3 in amino acids: CASSPIAGSNNEQFF. In nucleotides, the CDR3 is TGTGCCAGCTCACCGATAGCGGGATCCAACAATGAGCAGTTCTTC.